The TCR beta chain described here comes from a study of Ad26.COV2.S vaccination and SARS-CoV-2 variants. Germline CDR1 and CDR2: SGDLS and YYNGEE. V was cut by 1 base and J by 4 bases, with 14 bases left in between. This CDR3 contains 15 residues. This table comes from immunoSEQ multiplex PCR, and its TCRdb copy is limited to in-frame clones, with some not included. This sample has 350,000 to 500,000 clones; roughly nine tenths occur once, and the top ten carry around 2.5%. Treatment given: some 19 received Ad26.COV2.S at low or high dose, single or two shots; several received placebo; per-sample allocation not given. Sampling was performed 63 days after the first vaccine or placebo injection. The study used a vaccine consisting of an Ad26 vector that expressed Wuhan-strain SARS-CoV-2 spike.

The chain joins TRBV9 to TRBJ1-2; weak D call: TRBD1 (5 bases). Sequenced material: peripheral blood, taken in a trial of Ad26.COV2.S vaccine versus placebo. The receptor was isolated from a person between 18 and 65 years old who received the Ad26.COV2.S COVID-19 vaccine or a placebo. CDR3 coding DNA: TGTGCCAGCAGCGTAATGGGCCAGGGCCGCTATGGCTACACCTTC. Its protein product is CASSVMGQGRYGYTF. Variable domain in full (rest from reference TRBV9 and TRBJ1-2): DSGVTQTPKHLITATGQRVTLRCSPRSGDLSVYWYQQSLDQGLQFLIQYYNGEERAKGNILERFSAQQFPDLHSELNLSSLELGDSALYFCASSVMGQGRYGYTFGSGTRLTVV.